One and the same sample provided the 18 T cell receptor beta chains below, sequenced in a study of blood T cell repertoires in COVID-19. TCRdb keeps only in-frame clones here, not all; method: immunoSEQ multiplex PCR. The sample gives more than 300,000 clones, about 90% of which show up once; around 3.5% is in the top ten. Sample: peripheral blood. These receptors originate from a woman aged 18-29 years who had recovered from COVID-19.

The chain is built from TRBV18 and TRBJ2-6; D gene unclear. Trimming pared 2 bases from V and 1 base from J, leaving 6 bases between. The CDR3 has 15 amino acids. Germline V gene sequence: CDR1 KGHSH, CDR2 LQKENI. CDR3 in DNA: TGTGCCAGCTCACCAAATGAGTCTGGGGCCAACGTCCTGACTTTC. It yields the protein CASSPNESGANVLTF.

Only a few counts were recorded for this clone. The CDR3 protein is CASSDADISYEQYV. Here the CDR3 DNA reads TGTGCCAGCAGTGACGCGGATATCTCTTACGAGCAGTACGTC. The chain carries TRBV2 and TRBJ2-7, with unresolved D. V was pared by 3 bases and J by 4 bases, with 13 bases between. This CDR3 contains 14 residues. Germline values: CDR1 SNHLY, CDR2 FYNNEI.

The V gene is TRBV7-9, the J gene TRBJ2-5; 11 bases align to TRBD1. Trimming cost V 5 bases and J 4 bases; bases outside gene matches: 3. The V gene's germline CDR1 is SEHNR and CDR2 FQNEAQ (reference sequence). This CDR3 has 14 amino acids. CDR3 residues: CASSPGQGGETQYF. CDR3 DNA sequence: TGTGCCAGCAGCCCGGGACAGGGGGGAGAGACCCAGTACTTC.

The chain joins TRBV5-1 to TRBJ1-1; 8 nucleotides align to TRBD1. CDR1 is SGHRS and CDR2 is YFSETQ in the germline V gene. V gave up 4 bases and J gave up 0 bases; unmatched junction bases: 5. This CDR3 has 15 residues. The CDR3 nucleotides are TGCGCCAGCAGCATCGGACAGGGCGTGAACACTGAAGCTTTCTTT. Translating it yields CASSIGQGVNTEAFF.

The rearrangement joins TRBV29-1 to TRBJ1-2; a weak D match, TRBD1 (5 bases). V lost 7 bases and J lost 4, with 16 bases in between. The CDR3 sequence is 13 residues long. Germline assignment: CDR1 SQVTM and CDR2 ANQGSEA. CDR3 sequence: CSARQSAIYGYTF. Here the CDR3 DNA reads TGCAGCGCTCGACAGTCCGCAATCTATGGCTACACCTTC.

CDR3 sequence reads: CASSLQGQGTDTQYF. For the CDR3, the DNA is TGCGCCAGCAGCCTCCAGGGACAGGGGACAGATACGCAGTATTTT. This sequence joins TRBV4-3 and TRBJ2-3; 10 bases line up with TRBD1. V trimming: 4 bases; J trimming: 3 bases; junction bases outside the gene matches: 4. Germline CDR1 is LGHNA and CDR2 is YSLEER. The CDR3 consists of 15 residues.

V gene TRBV29-1 combines with J gene TRBJ1-4; 7 positions match TRBD1. Unmatched junction bases numbered 11, after V lost 5 bases and J lost 8 bases. CDR1 and CDR2 (germline): SQVTM, ANQGSEA. CDR3 length: 14 amino acids. CDR3 nucleotides: TGCAGCGTTACGGACAGGCCAGACGAAGAAAAACTGTTTTTT. Its protein is CSVTDRPDEEKLFF.

The rearrangement uses TRBV7-2 and TRBJ2-1; 9 bases match TRBD2. This CDR3 has 19 amino acids. J gave up 0 bases and V 1 base, and 10 bases lay outside the gene matches. CDR1 and CDR2 from the germline V gene are SGHTA and FQGNSA. The chain's CDR3 is CASSLGQRGSGSSYNEQFF. CDR3 DNA sequence: TGTGCCAGCAGCTTAGGTCAGAGGGGTAGCGGGAGCTCCTACAATGAGCAGTTCTTC.

This chain links TRBV30 with TRBJ1-2, with 7 bases fitting TRBD1. CDR1 is GTSNPN and CDR2 is SVGIG in the germline V gene (reference sequence). The junction had 8 bases not matched to a gene; V was cut back by 2 bases and J by 8 bases. This CDR3 has 13 residues. CDR3 in DNA: TGTGCCTGGAGTAGGGACAGAGTCAACGGCTACACCTTC. Translating it yields CAWSRDRVNGYTF. Together with reference TRBV30 and TRBJ1-2, the CDR3 gives the full variable domain: SQTIHQWPATLVQPVGSPLSLECTVEGTSNPNLYWYRQAAGRGLQLLFYSVGIGQISSEVPQNLSASRPQDRQFILSSKKLLLSDSGFYLCAWSRDRVNGYTFGSGTRLTVV.

The genes are TRBV11-2 and TRBJ1-5; TRBD1 might be the D (6 bases). This CDR3 has 15 residues. With 5 bases removed from V and 1 base from J, the gap between germline ends came to 12 bases. Germline V gene data show CDR1 as SGHAT and CDR2 as FQNNGV. The CDR3 reads CASSHRRGSNQPQHF. For the CDR3, the DNA is TGTGCCAGCAGCCACCGCAGGGGCAGCAATCAGCCCCAGCATTTT.

The chain uses TRBV10-2 and TRBJ1-2; D might be TRBD1 (6 bases). The CDR3 is 15 amino acids. Germline V CDR1 and CDR2: WSHSY, SAAADI. The V end was cut by 0 bases, the J end by 1 base, with 9 bases between. The DNA of the CDR3 is TGCGCCAGCAGTGAGTCTGAACAGGGTAACTATGGCTACACCTTC. It is translated as CASSESEQGNYGYTF.

The gene calls are TRBV30 and TRBJ2-3, with D perhaps matching TRBD1 (7 bases). Deletions cut 4 bases from V and 5 bases from J, with 13 bases between. CDR3 length: 13 residues. Per the germline V gene, CDR1 is GTSNPN and CDR2 is SVGIG (reference sequence). CDR3 bases: TGTGCCTGGATAATGCAGGGGGGAGATACGCAGTATTTT. Translated, it gives CAWIMQGGDTQYF.

This clone was recorded only once. The J gene is TRBJ2-7, the V gene TRBV6-2 or TRBV6-3; 7 bases align to TRBD2. V dropped 5 bases and J dropped 6; count of bases not matched to a gene: 7. The CDR3 spans 13 residues. Germline V gives CDR1 MNHEY, CDR2 SVGEGT. CDR3: CASSAGTIPEQYV. The CDR3 DNA sequence: TGTGCCAGCAGTGCCGGGACTATTCCCGAGCAGTACGTC.

The chain employs TRBV19 and TRBJ2-3; no definite D call. This CDR3 is built from 13 residues. The ends were cut back, 5 bases at V and 4 bases at J, with 10 bases in the middle. Germline values: CDR1 LNHDA, CDR2 SQIVND (reference sequence). In DNA, the CDR3 is TGTGCCAGTAGTCAAGGCGGCTCAGATACGCAGTATTTT. This codes for CASSQGGSDTQYF.

The chain carries TRBV5-1 and TRBJ1-1; tentative D call: TRBD1 (5 bases). Looked up from germline, CDR1 is SGHRS and CDR2 is YFSETQ. The CDR3 loop spans 15 amino acids. Trimming took 0 bases from V and 8 from J, leaving 17 bases between them. CDR3 residues: CASSLAAGDFREAFF. In DNA, the CDR3 is TGCGCCAGCAGCTTGGCCGCGGGGGACTTCAGGGAAGCTTTCTTT.

The gene calls are TRBV5-6 and TRBJ2-1, with D possibly being TRBD2 (5 bases). Germline V CDR1 and CDR2: SGHDT, YYEEEE. Trimming removed 5 bases at V and 7 bases at J, with 25 bases between. This CDR3 is built from 17 residues. The CDR3 sequence: CASSAFERDLLVNEQFF. DNA of the CDR3: TGTGCCAGCAGTGCTTTTGAACGGGATCTCCTCGTGAATGAGCAGTTCTTC.

J is TRBJ2-5 and V is TRBV24-1, with D perhaps matching TRBD1 (6 bases). Trimming took off 3 bases at V and 1 base at J, with 8 bases between the two ends. The CDR3 sequence is 14 residues long. The germline CDR1 and CDR2 sequences are KGHDR and SFDVKD. The CDR3 region is CATSDRTVQETQYF. CDR3 DNA sequence: TGTGCCACCAGTGATAGGACAGTCCAAGAGACCCAGTACTTC.

The chain has TRBV7-9 and TRBJ2-4; TRBD2 matches 8 bases. Germline V gene lookup returns CDR1 SEHNR and CDR2 FQNEAQ (reference sequence). The CDR3 is 14 residues long. With V trimmed by 2 bases and J by 8 bases, 5 bases remained unmatched. The CDR3, as DNA: TGTGCCAGCAGCTTACAGACTAGCGAGGACATTCAGTACTTC. As protein: CASSLQTSEDIQYF.